The clone carrying this TCR beta chain was recorded at least ten times. As yet, its antigen is unknown. These data come from a study of T-cell reconstitution after alpha-beta-depleted transplantation in children. General observations from the study: After transplant, at about two months, alpha-beta T cells were reportedly derived from several hundred expanded graft clones.

The library targeted TCRbeta and was prepared with unique molecular identifiers. TCRdb recomputed calls from the PCR reads with MiXCR, one row per CDR3 protein. This table has 450,000 to 550,000 distinct CDR3 sequences, 10% to 12% appearing once. The CDR3 spans 14 residues. V gave up 3 bases and J gave up 0 bases, with 9 bases separating them. Germline lookup yields CDR1 SQVTM and CDR2 ANQGSEA. The chain has TRBV29-1 and TRBJ1-5; unclear D gene. The input for sequencing was PBMCs, mostly from graft donor cells, taken 180 days after TCRalphabeta/CD19-depleted stem cell transplant. The TCR comes from a female patient younger than 10 who had a stem cell transplant for aplastic anemia, so the T cells may come from the graft donor. For the CDR3, the DNA is TGCAGCGTTGATGGAGGGAATAGCAATCAGCCCCAGCATTTT. It encodes CSVDGGNSNQPQHF.